Each of the 21 T cell receptor beta chains below was sequenced from the same sample in a study of neurological immune-mediated disorders. Each CDR3 protein gets one entry after TCRdb re-called the 5' RACE reads with MiXCR. The data hold more than 13,000 distinct CDR3 sequences, with roughly a tenth observed a single time. The sequenced material came from PBMCs. These TCRs come from a middle-aged woman in good health.

This clonotype was seen at least ten times. The rearrangement uses TRBV7-8 and TRBJ2-2; either TRBD1 or TRBD2 may fit D (5 bases each). Deletions cut 2 bases from V and 6 bases from J, with 10 bases between. The V gene's germline CDR1 is SGHVS and CDR2 FQNEAQ. This CDR3 is 14 amino acids long. The CDR3 region is CASSLRQGPGELFF. The CDR3, as DNA: TGTGCCAGCAGCTTAAGGCAGGGACCCGGGGAGCTGTTTTTT.

There are many counts of this clonotype. CDR3 DNA: TGTGCCAGCAGTCCCCCAACCCGGGATGAGCAGTTCTTC. As protein: CASSPPTRDEQFF. The chain carries TRBV7-8 and TRBJ2-1; D uncertain. Trimming stripped 6 bases from V and 8 bases from J, with 14 bases between. Per germline, CDR1 SGHVS and CDR2 FQNEAQ. The CDR3 consists of 13 residues. Looking up the rest from reference TRBV7-8 and TRBJ2-1 gives the full variable domain: GAGVSQSPRYKVAKRGQDVALRCDPISGHVSLFWYQQALGQGPEFLTYFQNEAQLDKSGLPSDRFFAERPEGSVSTLKIQRTQQEDSAVYLCASSPPTRDEQFFGPGTRLTVL.

In this sample, this clonotype turned up many times. V is TRBV12-3 or TRBV12-4 and J is TRBJ2-1; the D is unclear. The CDR3 runs to 12 residues. Trimming shortened V by 8 bases and J by 0 bases, and 5 bases separated the two germline ends. CDR3 sequence reads: CASGDSYNEQFF. CDR3 nucleotide sequence: TGTGCCAGCGGGGACTCCTACAATGAGCAGTTCTTC.

Sample share makes this clonotype medium-sized. The chain carries TRBV20-1 and TRBJ2-7, with unresolved D. Germline-derived CDR1 and CDR2 are DFQATT and SNEGSKA (reference sequence). The CDR3 runs 12 residues. The V gene lost 6 bases and the J gene lost 2 bases, with 11 bases spanning the gap. For the CDR3, the DNA is TGCAGTGCAGGTGGGGTAGCCTACGAGCAGTACTTC. Translation: CSAGGVAYEQYF.

V gene TRBV19 combines with J gene TRBJ2-7, with a tentative D call TRBD2 (7 bases). CDR1 is LNHDA and CDR2 is SQIVND in the germline V gene (reference sequence). Trimming left V 6 bases short and J 3 bases short, with 15 bases between. The CDR3 contains 14 residues. This CDR3 is CASSHGGTHYEQYF. CDR3 in DNA: TGTGCCAGTAGCCACGGGGGGACACACTACGAGCAGTACTTC.

The rearrangement uses TRBV4-3 and TRBJ2-1, with 9 nucleotides matching TRBD2. The CDR3 length is 16 residues. V gave up 0 bases and J gave up 0 bases; unmatched junction bases: 0. CDR1 is LGHNA and CDR2 is YSLEER in the germline V gene. As DNA, the CDR3 is TGCGCCAGCAGCCAAGATAGCGGGAGCTCCTACAATGAGCAGTTCTTC. Translation gives CASSQDSGSSYNEQFF.

Ten or more counts support this clonotype. CDR3 DNA sequence: TGTGCCAGCAGTCCCAGTGGCCGCGGGAGAGGCACAGATACGCAGTATTTT. Translation: CASSPSGRGRGTDTQYF. The rearrangement links TRBV12-3 or TRBV12-4 to TRBJ2-3, with TRBD2 matching over 7 bases. With 5 bases clipped from V and 1 base from J, the junction kept 12 bases outside the gene matches. The CDR3 has 17 residues.

This clonotype rates as medium-sized. The chain is built from TRBV5-1 and TRBJ2-5; D may correspond to TRBD1 or TRBD2 (5 bases each). V was shortened by 0 bases and J by 3 bases, with 9 bases between the two germline ends. Per the germline V gene, CDR1 is SGHRS and CDR2 is YFSETQ. CDR3 length equals 14 residues. The CDR3 spells CASSLAGRKETQYF. DNA of the CDR3: TGCGCCAGCAGCTTGGCAGGGAGAAAAGAGACCCAGTACTTC.

This clonotype was counted many times. The chain joins TRBV4-2 to TRBJ2-5; TRBD2 matches 11 bases. The V segment lost 3 bases and the J segment 3 bases; nucleotides outside the gene matches: 0. The V gene's germline CDR1 is LGHNA and CDR2 YNFKEQ. This CDR3 has 14 amino acids. The CDR3 sequence: CASSQGLAEETQYF. In DNA form, the CDR3 reads TGTGCCAGCAGCCAGGGACTAGCGGAAGAGACCCAGTACTTC.

This clonotype was picked up many times. The V and J genes are TRBV5-1 and TRBJ2-7, with 7 bases that match TRBD2. Germline V gene data show CDR1 as SGHRS and CDR2 as YFSETQ. There are 14 residues in the CDR3. With 4 bases clipped from V and 6 bases from J, the junction kept 10 bases outside the gene matches. The chain's CDR3 is CASSQPSGGAEQYF. CDR3 bases: TGCGCCAGCAGCCAACCCTCGGGGGGAGCCGAGCAGTACTTC. The variable domain in full, with the rest retrieved from reference TRBV5-1 and TRBJ2-7, is KAGVTQTPRYLIKTRGQQVTLSCSPISGHRSVSWYQQTPGQGLQFLFEYFSETQRNKGNFPGRFSGRQFSNSRSEMNVSTLELGDSALYLCASSQPSGGAEQYFGPGTRLTVT.

This clonotype showed up many times. The chain carries TRBV12-3 or TRBV12-4 and TRBJ1-2; maybe TRBD1 (6 bases). The CDR3 length is 13 residues. V was trimmed by 7 bases and J by 4 bases, leaving 13 bases between them. The CDR3, as DNA: TGTGCCAGCAACGCCGACAGGCTCTATGGCTACACCTTC. Protein sequence: CASNADRLYGYTF.

This clonotype has at least ten counts. The chain couples TRBV20-1 to TRBJ1-5, with D maybe TRBD1 (5 bases). The CDR3 loop spans 15 amino acids. CDR1 is DFQATT and CDR2 is SNEGSKA in the germline V gene (reference sequence). Trimming left V 3 bases short and J 0 bases short, with 12 bases between. This chain's CDR3 is CSAREGPVSNQPQHF. The CDR3 DNA follows: TGCAGTGCTAGGGAGGGGCCTGTTAGCAATCAGCCCCAGCATTTT.

This clonotype was seen a single time. The V gene is TRBV5-1, the J gene TRBJ1-6, with D possibly matching TRBD1 (6 bases). In germline, CDR1 is SGHRS, CDR2 YFSETQ. The length of the CDR3 is 14 residues. The V gene lost 0 bases and the J gene lost 8 bases, with 9 bases spanning the gap. CDR3 DNA sequence: TGCGCCAGCAGCTTGGGACAGGATTATTCACCCCTCCACTTT. Translated, it gives CASSLGQDYSPLHF.

Ten or more counts support this clonotype. The chain combines TRBV12-3 or TRBV12-4 with TRBJ1-3; the D is unclear. The CDR3 runs 13 residues. Trimming cost V 5 bases and J 4 bases, with 9 bases left between them. The DNA of the CDR3 is TGTGCCAGCAGTCAACTCGGGGGAAACACCATATATTTT. This gives the protein CASSQLGGNTIYF.

Within the sample, this clonotype is medium-sized. V gene TRBV7-2 combines with J gene TRBJ2-7; D not certain. Deletions cut 2 bases from V and 5 bases from J, with 7 bases between. This CDR3 is built from 12 residues. The V gene's germline CDR1 is SGHTA and CDR2 FQGNSA. CDR3 nucleotide sequence: TGTGCCAGCAGCTTAAGGTTACACGAGCAGTACTTC. Encoded protein: CASSLRLHEQYF. The full variable domain, completed using reference TRBV7-2 and TRBJ2-7, is GAGVSQSPSNKVTEKGKDVELRCDPISGHTALYWYRQSLGQGLEFLIYFQGNSAPDKSGLPSDRFSAERTGGSVSTLTIQRTQQEDSAVYLCASSLRLHEQYFGPGTRLTVT.

The sample holds many counts of this clonotype. The chain links TRBV20-1 to TRBJ2-7; tentative D call: TRBD2 (6 bases). This CDR3 spans 15 amino acids. Trimming removed 6 bases from V and 0 bases from J, with 18 bases in between. Germline V lookup: CDR1 DFQATT, CDR2 SNEGSKA (reference sequence). The CDR3 DNA follows: TGCAGTGCCCAATCGCGCGGGGTTATCTCCTACGAGCAGTACTTC. It yields the protein CSAQSRGVISYEQYF.

This clonotype has a count of ten or more. A much larger clone lies a single base off, so this may be a read error. The chain joins TRBV20-1 to TRBJ1-1, with 7 bases fitting TRBD1. Germline V lookup: CDR1 DFQATT, CDR2 SNEGSKA (reference sequence). This CDR3 is 13 amino acids long. Losses at the gene ends were 6 bases for V and 7 bases for J; bases not matched to a gene: 11. The CDR3 spells CSAPDQGVFEAFF. The CDR3 nucleotides are TGCAGTGCGCCGGACCAGGGGGTCTTTGAAGCTTTCTTT.

This clonotype is classed as medium-sized. CDR3 sequence reads: CASSTGTGIVGNQPQHF. The CDR3 DNA reads TGTGCCAGCAGTACCGGGACAGGTATTGTAGGCAATCAGCCCCAGCATTTT. This chain links TRBV28 with TRBJ1-5, with TRBD1 matching over 8 bases. V was clipped by 5 bases and J by 2 bases; unmatched bases: 11. From germline, CDR1 is MDHEN and CDR2 SYDVKM. This CDR3 has 17 residues.

The table lists this clonotype with many counts. The chain carries TRBV7-9 and TRBJ2-7; perhaps TRBD1 as D (5 bases). The CDR3 sequence is 12 residues long. V lost 2 bases and J 7 bases, leaving 9 bases between the germline ends. Germline V lookup: CDR1 SEHNR, CDR2 FQNEAQ (reference sequence). The CDR3 is CASSLSGIEQYF. The CDR3 DNA reads as TGTGCCAGCAGCTTATCAGGGATTGAGCAGTACTTC.

This clonotype was observed at least ten times. V gene TRBV15 combines with J gene TRBJ2-4, with 8 bases aligning to TRBD1. The CDR3 covers 13 residues. J was trimmed by 5 bases and V by 9 bases; bases with no gene match: 6. Per the germline V gene, CDR1 is LNHNV and CDR2 is YYDKDF (reference sequence). The CDR3 protein is CATAGTGQNIQYF. The CDR3 coding sequence is TGTGCCACAGCCGGGACAGGCCAAAACATTCAGTACTTC. Using reference TRBV15 and TRBJ2-4 for the parts outside the CDR3, the full variable domain is DAMVIQNPRYQVTQFGKPVTLSCSQTLNHNVMYWYQQKSSQAPKLLFHYYDKDFNNEADTPDNFQSRRPNTSFCFLDIRSPGLGDTAMYLCATAGTGQNIQYFGAGTRLSVL.

This clonotype was detected ten times or more. The chain has TRBV4-2 and TRBJ1-1; a possible D gene is TRBD1 (5 bases). The ends were cut back, 0 bases at V and 5 bases at J, with 16 bases in the middle. Per the germline V gene, CDR1 is LGHNA and CDR2 is YNFKEQ. The CDR3 is made up of 16 amino acids. CDR3 nucleotides: TGTGCCAGCAGCCAAGAAGGCACAGGAAGGCGGACTGAAGCTTTCTTT. Translating it yields CASSQEGTGRRTEAFF.